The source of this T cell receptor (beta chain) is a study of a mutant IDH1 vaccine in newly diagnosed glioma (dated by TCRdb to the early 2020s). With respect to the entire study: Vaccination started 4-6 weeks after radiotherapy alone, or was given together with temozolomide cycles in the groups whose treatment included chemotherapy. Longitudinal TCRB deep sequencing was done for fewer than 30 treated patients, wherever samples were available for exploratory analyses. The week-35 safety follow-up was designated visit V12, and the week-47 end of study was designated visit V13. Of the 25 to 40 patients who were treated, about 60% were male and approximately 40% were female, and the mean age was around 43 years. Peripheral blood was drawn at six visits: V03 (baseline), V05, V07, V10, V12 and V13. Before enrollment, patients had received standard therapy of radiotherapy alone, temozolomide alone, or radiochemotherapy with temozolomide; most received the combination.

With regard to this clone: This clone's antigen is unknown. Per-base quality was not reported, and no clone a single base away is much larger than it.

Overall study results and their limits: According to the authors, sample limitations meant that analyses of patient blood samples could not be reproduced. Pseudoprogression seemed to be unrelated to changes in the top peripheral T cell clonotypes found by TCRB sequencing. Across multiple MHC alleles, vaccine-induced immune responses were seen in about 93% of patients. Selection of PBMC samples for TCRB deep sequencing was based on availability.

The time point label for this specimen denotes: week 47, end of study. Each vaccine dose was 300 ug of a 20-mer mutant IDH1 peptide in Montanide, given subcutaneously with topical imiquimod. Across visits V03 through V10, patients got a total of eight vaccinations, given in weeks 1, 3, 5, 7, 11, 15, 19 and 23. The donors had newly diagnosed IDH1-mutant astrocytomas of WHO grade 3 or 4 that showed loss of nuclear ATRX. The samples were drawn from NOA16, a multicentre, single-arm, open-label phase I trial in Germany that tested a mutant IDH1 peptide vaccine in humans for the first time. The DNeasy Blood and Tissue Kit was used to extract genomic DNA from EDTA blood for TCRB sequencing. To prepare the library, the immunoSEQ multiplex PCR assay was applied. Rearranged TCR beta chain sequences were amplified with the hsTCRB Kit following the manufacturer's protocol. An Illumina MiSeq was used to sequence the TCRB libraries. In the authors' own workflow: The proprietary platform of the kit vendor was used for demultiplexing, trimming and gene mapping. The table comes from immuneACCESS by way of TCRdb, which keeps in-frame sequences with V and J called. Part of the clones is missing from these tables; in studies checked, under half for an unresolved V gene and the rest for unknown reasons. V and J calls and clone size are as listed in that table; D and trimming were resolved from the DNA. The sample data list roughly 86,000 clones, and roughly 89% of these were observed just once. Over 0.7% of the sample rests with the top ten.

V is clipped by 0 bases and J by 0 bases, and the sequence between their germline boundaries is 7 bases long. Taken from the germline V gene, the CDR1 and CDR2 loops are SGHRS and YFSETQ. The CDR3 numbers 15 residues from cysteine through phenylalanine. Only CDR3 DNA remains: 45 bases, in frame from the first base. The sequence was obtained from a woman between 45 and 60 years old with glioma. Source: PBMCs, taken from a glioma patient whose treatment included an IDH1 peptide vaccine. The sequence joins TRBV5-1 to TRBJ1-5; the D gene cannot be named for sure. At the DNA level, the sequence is TGCGCCAGCAGCTTGGGGGGTTATAGCAATCAGCCCCAGCATTTT. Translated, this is CASSLGGYSNQPQHF.